Listed here are 25 T cell receptor beta chains from one sample, sequenced in a study of blood T cell repertoires in COVID-19. The protocol was immunoSEQ multiplex PCR, while the TCRdb copy is restricted to in-frame clones and leaves out a portion. The table shows 150,000 or so clones, with approximately 80% occurring only once. The sample was PBMCs or T cells enriched from blood (not recorded which). The receptors stem from a woman aged 60 to 75 who had recovered from COVID-19.

This clone was detected once. The rearrangement links TRBV6-5 to TRBJ2-1; 10 nucleotides align to TRBD1. Germline values: CDR1 MNHEY, CDR2 SVGAGI. The CDR3 consists of 15 residues. Unmatched junction bases numbered 9, after V lost 8 bases and J lost 5 bases. The CDR3 region is CASWDRGSPHNEQFF. The CDR3 coding sequence is TGTGCCAGCTGGGACAGGGGCTCCCCCCACAATGAGCAGTTCTTC.

This sequence joins TRBV6-6 and TRBJ1-1; D uncertain. The CDR3 runs 13 residues. The V end lost 6 bases, the J end lost 2 bases, and 10 bases lay between the germline ends. Germline V gene data show CDR1 as MNHNY and CDR2 as SVGAGI (reference sequence). The CDR3: CASRDAGNTEAFF. CDR3 in DNA: TGTGCCAGCAGGGACGCGGGTAACACTGAAGCTTTCTTT.

V is TRBV4-1 and J is TRBJ1-6; 7 bases map to TRBD1. With 3 bases clipped from V and 4 bases from J, the junction kept 3 bases outside the gene matches. This CDR3 has 15 residues. The germline CDR1 and CDR2 sequences are MGHRA and YSYEKL. The CDR3 nucleotides read TGCGCCAGCAGCCAGCCGGGACAGTATAATTCACCCCTCCACTTT. Encoded protein: CASSQPGQYNSPLHF.

The rearrangement joins TRBV5-1 to TRBJ2-3, with D maybe TRBD1 (6 bases). CDR1 and CDR2 (germline): SGHRS, YFSETQ. V shed 0 bases and J shed 5 bases, with 10 bases lying between them. The CDR3 has 14 amino acids. The chain's CDR3 is CASSLDGRGDTQYF. Here the CDR3 DNA reads TGCGCCAGCAGCTTGGATGGCAGGGGAGATACGCAGTATTTT.

V and J are TRBV6-1 and TRBJ1-5; 9 bases are shared with TRBD1. Germline CDR1 is MNHNS and CDR2 is SASEGT. Trimming at V came to 1 base and at J to 0 bases, leaving 16 bases not matched to a gene. CDR3 length: 21 amino acids. The CDR3: CASSEGPGTGTFRYSNQPQHF. The DNA for the CDR3 is TGTGCCAGCAGTGAAGGTCCCGGGACAGGGACGTTTCGTTATAGCAATCAGCCCCAGCATTTT.

This clone was seen once. The chain joins TRBV4-2 to TRBJ1-5; D is unclear. Trimming shortened V by 1 base and J by 2 bases, and 6 bases separated the two germline ends. This CDR3 comprises 14 residues. Looked up from germline, CDR1 is LGHNA and CDR2 is YNFKEQ. CDR3 nucleotides: TGTGCCAGCAGCCAAGGTCGGGGCAATCAGCCCCAGCATTTT. Its translation: CASSQGRGNQPQHF.

As for this clone: The same CDR3 also results from other DNA sequences found in this sample. V usage is TRBV6-1 and J usage is TRBJ1-5; 7 nucleotides match TRBD1. CDR3 length: 14 amino acids. The V segment lost 3 bases and the J segment 6 bases; nucleotides outside the gene matches: 5. Germline lookup yields CDR1 MNHNS and CDR2 SASEGT. CDR3 DNA: TGTGCCAGCAGTGAGAGACAGGGCGGTCAGCCCCAGCATTTT. Its translation: CASSERQGGQPQHF.

The rearrangement uses TRBV2 and TRBJ2-3, with 8 bases aligning to TRBD1. The CDR3 totals 17 residues. The V and J ends lost 7 bases and 3 bases, in that order; junction bases with no gene match: 15. Per the germline V gene, CDR1 is SNHLY and CDR2 is FYNNEI. The CDR3: CASNLEPGQANTDTQYF. In DNA form, the CDR3 reads TGTGCCAGCAACTTAGAACCGGGACAGGCGAATACAGATACGCAGTATTTT.

V is TRBV5-1 and J is TRBJ2-2; the match to TRBD1 covers 9 bases. V dropped 2 bases and J dropped 1; count of bases not matched to a gene: 3. This CDR3 region has 16 residues. The V gene's germline CDR1 is SGHRS and CDR2 YFSETQ. In DNA, the CDR3 is TGCGCCAGCAGCTTTTCGGGACAGGGGAACACCGGGGAGCTGTTTTTT. It encodes CASSFSGQGNTGELFF.

The chain couples TRBV2 to TRBJ2-5; D ambiguous. V was shortened by 6 bases and J by 2 bases, with 16 bases between the two germline ends. Germline-derived CDR1 and CDR2 are SNHLY and FYNNEI. The CDR3 spans 15 residues. Written as DNA, the CDR3 is TGTGCCAGCAGCTCTAGTATGAGAATTCAAGAGACCCAGTACTTC. It encodes CASSSSMRIQETQYF. Complete variable domain (other parts from reference TRBV2 and TRBJ2-5): EPEVTQTPSHQVTQMGQEVILRCVPISNHLYFYWYRQILGQKVEFLVSFYNNEISEKSEIFDDQFSVERPDGSNFTLKIRSTKLEDSAMYFCASSSSMRIQETQYFGPGTRLLVL.

This sequence joins TRBV12-3 or TRBV12-4 and TRBJ1-6; 10 bases are shared with TRBD1. This CDR3 is built from 13 residues. The ends lost 6 bases at V and 8 bases at J; junction bases unmatched: 1. CDR3 DNA: TGTGCCAGCAGAGGACAGGGGGATTCACCCCTCCACTTT. Translation: CASRGQGDSPLHF.

The rearrangement links TRBV18 to TRBJ2-7; 9 nucleotides align to TRBD1. The V segment lost 3 bases and the J segment 6 bases; nucleotides outside the gene matches: 6. There are 14 residues in the CDR3. Germline lookup yields CDR1 KGHSH and CDR2 LQKENI. This CDR3 is CASSPGTGLREQYF. The DNA for the CDR3 is TGTGCCAGCTCACCCGGGACAGGGCTCCGCGAGCAGTACTTC.

The gene calls are TRBV27 and TRBJ2-7; the D gene is possibly TRBD1 (5 bases). Germline CDR1 is MNHEY and CDR2 is SMNVEV (reference sequence). This CDR3 has 13 amino acids. The V gene lost 8 bases and the J gene lost 3 bases, with 14 bases spanning the gap. The CDR3 region has the DNA TGTGCCAGCGGTCTTGGCAGGGACTACGAGCAGTACTTC. It translates to CASGLGRDYEQYF.

The chain couples TRBV29-1 to TRBJ2-3; 10 bases fit TRBD1. V trimming: 6 bases; J trimming: 5 bases; junction bases outside the gene matches: 8. Germline V gene sequence: CDR1 SQVTM, CDR2 ANQGSEA. The CDR3 loop spans 14 amino acids. The DNA for the CDR3 is TGCAGCGTGGAAAGACAGGGGGCTGGAGATACGCAGTATTTT. Translating gives CSVERQGAGDTQYF.

This clone was detected a few times. V and J are TRBV12-5 and TRBJ2-2, with D uncertain. Trimming removed 3 bases at V and 4 bases at J, with 6 bases between. CDR1 is LGHNT, CDR2 FRNRAP, per germline. This CDR3 region has 13 residues. This chain's CDR3 is CASGLSVTGELFF. The CDR3 region has the DNA TGTGCTAGTGGTTTATCGGTCACCGGGGAGCTGTTTTTT. The entire variable domain, with the rest obtained from reference TRBV12-5 and TRBJ2-2, is as follows: DARVTQTPRHKVTEMGQEVTMRCQPILGHNTVFWYRQTMMQGLELLAYFRNRAPLDDSGMPKDRFSAEMPDATLATLKIQPSEPRDSAVYFCASGLSVTGELFFGEGSRLTVL.

This rearrangement joins TRBV4-2 to TRBJ1-5, with TRBD1 identical over 7 bases. The germline gives CDR1 LGHNA, CDR2 YNFKEQ. CDR3 size: 17 residues. J lost 7 bases, V lost 0 bases, and 12 bases had no gene match. Written as DNA, the CDR3 is TGTGCCAGCAGCCAAGATTTTGAAGGGGGCTTTAAGCAGCCCCAGCATTTT. Its protein product is CASSQDFEGGFKQPQHF.

This chain connects TRBV5-1 to TRBJ2-7, with 8 bases aligning to TRBD1. Trimming took 5 bases from V and 6 from J; bases not matched to a gene: 13. The CDR3 is 15 residues long. Germline CDR1 SGHRS, CDR2 YFSETQ. CDR3 in amino acids: CASREQQGQGVEQYF. The CDR3 DNA sequence: TGCGCCAGCAGGGAACAACAAGGACAGGGAGTCGAGCAGTACTTC.

The rearrangement uses TRBV12-3 or TRBV12-4 and TRBJ1-5, with TRBD1 identical over 8 bases. CDR3 size: 13 residues. Trimming removed 4 bases from V and 7 bases from J; junction bases left unmatched: 3. The CDR3 is CASSYNRGQPQHF. DNA of the CDR3: TGTGCCAGCAGTTATAACAGGGGGCAGCCCCAGCATTTT.

The rearrangement links TRBV18 to TRBJ1-1; D gene unclear. CDR3 length equals 14 residues. Looked up from germline, CDR1 is KGHSH and CDR2 is LQKENI. V gave up 5 bases and J gave up 3 bases, with 13 bases separating them. The CDR3 sequence: CASSIDRDHTEAFF. Written as DNA, the CDR3 is TGTGCCAGCTCAATTGACCGGGATCACACTGAAGCTTTCTTT.

In its sample, this clone was seen many times. The chain links TRBV4-1 to TRBJ1-1, with D possibly being TRBD1 (5 bases). Between the trimmed V and J ends, which lost 4 bases and 2 bases, there was a span of 11 bases. The CDR3 totals 14 residues. Germline assignment: CDR1 MGHRA and CDR2 YSYEKL. The CDR3, as DNA: TGCGCCAGCAGCCCTCAGGGTTTAAACACTGAAGCTTTCTTT. This gives the protein CASSPQGLNTEAFF.

This chain uses TRBV9 with TRBJ1-3; 8 bases align to TRBD1. The CDR3 has 15 amino acids. The V and J ends lost 3 bases and 2 bases, in that order; junction bases with no gene match: 4. Germline V CDR1 and CDR2: SGDLS, YYNGEE. CDR3 sequence: CASSAQTGAGNTIYF. Here the CDR3 DNA reads TGTGCCAGCAGCGCTCAGACAGGGGCTGGAAACACCATATATTTT.

The chain links TRBV5-1 to TRBJ1-5; 7 bases match TRBD1. V shed 2 bases and J 2 bases; nucleotides not matched to a gene: 7. Looked up from germline, CDR1 is SGHRS and CDR2 is YFSETQ. The CDR3 length is 16 residues. CDR3 DNA: TGCGCCAGCAGCTTACAGGGGTCAGGGGGCAATCAGCCCCAGCATTTT. This translates into CASSLQGSGGNQPQHF.

This clone was detected once. The rearrangement joins TRBV6-5 to TRBJ1-2; 9 bases fit TRBD1. CDR3 size: 15 residues. Germline V CDR1 and CDR2: MNHEY, SVGAGI. Losses at the gene ends were 2 bases for V and 4 bases for J; bases not matched to a gene: 5. CDR3 loop: CASSYNRGPGYGYTF. The CDR3 DNA reads as TGTGCCAGCAGTTACAACAGGGGGCCGGGCTATGGCTACACCTTC.

The chain carries TRBV13 and TRBJ2-1, with 9 bases aligning to TRBD2. V was pared by 6 bases and J by 9 bases, with 12 bases of the junction left unmatched. This CDR3 comprises 15 residues. CDR1 is PRHDT and CDR2 is FYEKMQ in the germline V gene (reference sequence). The CDR3 region is CASSLVRGGPGEQFF. In DNA, the CDR3 is TGTGCCAGCAGTTTGGTGCGGGGGGGGCCGGGTGAGCAGTTCTTC.

The V call is TRBV9, the J call TRBJ2-1; D might be TRBD2 (7 bases). Germline CDR1 reads SGDLS; CDR2 reads YYNGEE. Between the trimmed V and J ends, which lost 3 bases and 13 bases, there was a span of 17 bases. This CDR3 contains 13 residues. This chain's CDR3 is CASSGAVGGHQFF. CDR3 sequence (DNA): TGTGCCAGCAGCGGGGCCGTGGGGGGGCACCAGTTCTTC.